This TCR beta chain was identified in a study of T cell responses to AZD1222 COVID-19 vaccine (dated by TCRdb to about 2021). Some background on the complete study: AZD1222 recipients given second doses at about 4 weeks or at about 12 weeks were pooled, since spike-specific TCR depth and breadth were not found to differ between the two schedules. A total of 233 trial participants underwent TCR sequencing, of whom some 210 received two doses of AZD1222 and 26 received two doses of the MenACWY control vaccine. Trial participants were enrolled by age into 18-55, 56-69 and 70-plus year subgroups, with approximately 150, 30 and 60 TCR-sequenced participants respectively. Study-wide findings and limitations: The 56-69-year group was small, and its depth increase did not reach significance, likely because of low power. After two AZD1222 doses, both the breadth and the depth of spike-specific TCRs were significantly higher than at day 0 and than in MenACWY recipients. Reportedly, almost half of the unique spike-specific TCRs recognized epitopes lying outside the regions that are mutated in the B.1.351 and B.1.1.7 variants. Participants were mostly white British and included more females than males, and it was suggested by the authors that clonal diversity may have been underestimated. The vaccine-associated CD4 TCRs covered the entire spike protein, and the dominant responses fell in regions 160-218 and 743-854. Only five to seven AZD1222 recipients were SARS-CoV-2 seropositive at baseline, limiting conclusions about previously exposed vaccinees. No day 14 peak-response samples were available, so repertoires were characterized only after the peak T cell response.

Comment on this clone: Its specific antigen is unknown. No base qualities exist here, and no much larger clone lies one base off it.

What the time point label conveys for this sample: baseline before first vaccination. Samples from vaccinated people were obtained from the UK trials COV001 and COV002, which included a single-blind randomized controlled phase 2/3 trial of AZD1222 (ChAdOx1 nCoV-19) in healthy adults. For TCRbeta chain sequencing, PBMC samples from trial participants were taken at day 0 and at day 28 after the second dose. The CDR1 and CDR2 encoded by the germline V gene (reference sequence) are SEHNR and FQNEAQ. Trimming takes 6 bases from V and 5 bases from J, and the germline ends sit 13 bases apart. Taken from cysteine to phenylalanine, the CDR3 has 13 residues. The sequence is cut down to CDR3 DNA, 39 bases in frame from base 1. The CDR3 regions of human TCRbeta chains were analyzed by immunosequencing. The source study handled its data this way. TCRs in the repertoires were matched against a reference library of SARS-CoV-2-specific TCRs that had been generated with the MIRA antigen-specificity platform. Breadth was defined as the fraction of unique TCRs that were SARS-CoV-2-associated, and depth was defined as the fraction of total T cells that were SARS-CoV-2-associated. Each spike-specific TCR was assigned to its reactive spike region and to a CD4 or CD8 class using the MIRA data. Log10-transformed breadth and depth values were compared by one-way ANOVA with Sidak's multiple comparisons tests. As stored in TCRdb, this immuneACCESS dataset retains in-frame rearrangements with V and J assigned. A fraction of the clones does not appear; measured against another copy, unresolved V genes explain less than half of the discrepancy, and the remainder lacks a known reason. That table is the source of V, J and clone size, and D and trimming were worked out from the DNA. The sample table records more than 95,000 clones; around nine tenths of these occur just once. The ten largest make up around a quarter of the sample.

The chain is made from TRBV7-9 and TRBJ2-5; perhaps TRBD2 is the D gene, with 5 bases matching. This TCR was recovered from an adult in good health. This material consisted of peripheral blood, taken on day 0 of AZD1222 vaccination. In nucleotide form, the sequence is TGTGCCAGCAGGCTGGCCGGGATGGAGACCCAGTACTTC. It translates as CASRLAGMETQYF. With the portions outside the CDR3 filled from the reference TRBV7-9 and TRBJ2-5 genes, the complete variable region becomes DTGVSQNPRHKITKRGQNVTFRCDPISEHNRLYWYRQTLGQGPEFLTYFQNEAQLEKSRLLSDRFSAERPKGSFSTLEIQRTEQGDSAMYLCASRLAGMETQYFGPGTRLLVL.